The rows below give T cell receptor beta chains drawn from one sample of a study of coeliac disease. Produced via immunoSEQ multiplex PCR; TCRdb's table is partial and in-frame only. This sample yields under 2,500 clones, of which approximately 61% are seen a single time; less than 10% belongs to the top ten. The sequenced material came from lamina propria lymphocytes from the gut. The receptor source for this set is a woman in her 30s with active celiac disease. CDR3s include the opening cysteine and the closing phenylalanine or tryptophan.

v_call cdr3_aa
TRBV5-8 CASSLDQRTGELFF
TRBV27 CASSLTLGDGGPGAVEQYF
TRBV20-1 CSAGTSEQYF
TRBV5-1 CASRTILATEQFF
TRBV7-2 CASSAATGTGNEQYF
TRBV5-4 CASSLETSHWGNEQFF
TRBV19 CASNSIGGLTGELFF
TRBV9 CASSVQPRTVSGNTIYF
TRBV5-8 CASSWDRQINYGYTF
TRBV4-2 CASSQEGSNEQYF